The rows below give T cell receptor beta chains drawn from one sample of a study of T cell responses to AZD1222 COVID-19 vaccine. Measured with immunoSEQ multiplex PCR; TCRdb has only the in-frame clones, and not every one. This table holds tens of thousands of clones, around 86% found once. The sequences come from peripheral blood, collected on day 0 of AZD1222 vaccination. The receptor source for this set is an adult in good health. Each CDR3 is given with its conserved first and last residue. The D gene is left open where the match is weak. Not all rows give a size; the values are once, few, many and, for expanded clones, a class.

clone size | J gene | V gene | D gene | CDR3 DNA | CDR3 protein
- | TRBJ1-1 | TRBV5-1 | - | TGCGCCAGCAGCTTAGGACGGACGAACACTGAAGCTTTCTTT | CASSLGRTNTEAFF
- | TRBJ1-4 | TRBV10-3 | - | TGTGCCATCAGGCCTTCAGGGCAGGATGAAAAACTGTTTTTT | CAIRPSGQDEKLFF
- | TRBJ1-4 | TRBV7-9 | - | TGTGCCAGCAGCACACAGGGTGGGCACGGAAAACTGTTTTTT | CASSTQGGHGKLFF
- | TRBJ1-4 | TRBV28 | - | TGTGCCAGCAGTCTACGGGGGCTCGGTAGCGAAAAACTGTTTTTT | CASSLRGLGSEKLFF
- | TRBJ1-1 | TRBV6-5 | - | TGTGCCAGCAGTTACTTCCAGGGGAACACTGAAGCTTTCTTT | CASSYFQGNTEAFF
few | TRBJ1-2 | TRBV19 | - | TGTGCCAGTAGTATTGGGGGCGGGAACTATGGCTACACCTTC | CASSIGGGNYGYTF
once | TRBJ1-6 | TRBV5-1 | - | TGCGCCAGCAGCACGGACAGAGCCACTAATTCACCCCTCCACTTT | CASSTDRATNSPLHF
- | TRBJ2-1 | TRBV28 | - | TGTGCCAGCAGCCCCGCCTACAATGAGCAGTTCTTC | CASSPAYNEQFF
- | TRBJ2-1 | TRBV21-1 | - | TGTGCCAGCAGCACCCGCCCCAGGGGTCAGCAGTTCTTC | CASSTRPRGQQFF
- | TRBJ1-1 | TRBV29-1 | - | TGCAGCGCCGCGGACAGTCCTGAAGCTTTCTTT | CSAADSPEAFF
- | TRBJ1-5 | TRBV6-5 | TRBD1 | TGTGCCACCAAGTCCGGGACAGAGAGGCCCCAGCATTTT | CATKSGTERPQHF
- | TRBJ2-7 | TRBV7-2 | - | TGTGCCAGCAGCGGTTTGTGGAGCTCCTACGAGCAGTACTTC | CASSGLWSSYEQYF
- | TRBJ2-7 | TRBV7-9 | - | TGTGCCAGCAGCTTAGGGACCTACGAGCAGTACTTC | CASSLGTYEQYF
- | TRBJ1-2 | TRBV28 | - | TGTGCCAGCAGCCCCCACTCCAGGGATAACTATGGTTACACCTTC | CASSPHSRDNYGYTF
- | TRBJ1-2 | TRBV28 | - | TGTGCCAGCATAGCGGGAACCCACTATGGCTACACCTTC | CASIAGTHYGYTF
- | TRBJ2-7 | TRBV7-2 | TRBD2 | TGTGCCAGCAGCCCCACGACTAGCGGGATGTACGAGCAGTACTTC | CASSPTTSGMYEQYF
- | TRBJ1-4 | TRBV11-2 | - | TGTGCCAGCAGCTTAGGTGGGTCAGTACCTGAAAAACTGTTTTTT | CASSLGGSVPEKLFF
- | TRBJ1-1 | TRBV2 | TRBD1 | TGTGCCAGCAGACCTAGACAGGGGGCTGAAGCTTTCTTT | CASRPRQGAEAFF
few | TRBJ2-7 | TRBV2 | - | TGTGCCAGCAGTGAAAACGGCGTAAGCTCCTACGAGCAGTACTTC | CASSENGVSSYEQYF
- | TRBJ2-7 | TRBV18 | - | TGTGCCAGCTCACCACTCAGATCCTCCTACGAGCAGTACTTC | CASSPLRSSYEQYF
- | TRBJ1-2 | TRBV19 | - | TGTGCCAGTAGTATAGACGGATCCAGCTCGGGTCGTGGCTACACCTTC | CASSIDGSSSGRGYTF
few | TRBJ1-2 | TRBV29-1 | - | TGCAGCGCTTTTCTGACGGACTCCTATGGCTACACCTTC | CSAFLTDSYGYTF
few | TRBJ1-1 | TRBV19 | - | TGTGCCAGTAGTATCCGAGAGAACACTGAAGCTTTCTTT | CASSIRENTEAFF
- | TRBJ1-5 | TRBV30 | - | TGTGCCTGGAGTGTATTGGGGGATCAGCCCCAGCATTTT | CAWSVLGDQPQHF
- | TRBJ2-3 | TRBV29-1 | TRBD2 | TGCAGCGTTGAAGTGGGACTAGCGGGAGTTAGCGGAAGGCAGTATTTT | CSVEVGLAGVSGRQYF
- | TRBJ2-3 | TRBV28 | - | TGTGCCAGCAGCGGCTCAGCCGGGAAGGGGGGGTCAGATACGCAGTATTTT | CASSGSAGKGGSDTQYF
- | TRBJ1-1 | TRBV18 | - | TGTGCCAGCTCACGTCCCGCCGGTCAAAACACTGAAGCTTTCTTT | CASSRPAGQNTEAFF
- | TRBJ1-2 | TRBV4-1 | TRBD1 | TGCGCCAGCAGCCAGGAACGACAGGGGAGATCGAACTATGGCTACACCTTC | CASSQERQGRSNYGYTF
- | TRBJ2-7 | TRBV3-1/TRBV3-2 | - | TGTGCCAGCAGCCAAGGACACTACGAGCAGTACTTC | CASSQGHYEQYF
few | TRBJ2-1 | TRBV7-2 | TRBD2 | TGTGCCAGCAGCCGCTCGGCGGTAGCGGGGTACAATGAGCAGTTCTTC | CASSRSAVAGYNEQFF
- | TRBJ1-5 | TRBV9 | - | TGTGCCAGCAGCGTGGACTCAGGATTCAATCAGCCCCAGCATTTT | CASSVDSGFNQPQHF
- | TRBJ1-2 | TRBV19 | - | TGTGCCAGTAGTATGACAGCTAACTATGGCTACACCTTC | CASSMTANYGYTF
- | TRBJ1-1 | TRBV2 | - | TGTGCCAGCAGCAGTCAAGCAGGGGACACTGAAGCTTTCTTT | CASSSQAGDTEAFF
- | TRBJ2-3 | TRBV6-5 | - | TGTGCCAGCAGTCAGATGACTAGCACAGATACGCAGTATTTT | CASSQMTSTDTQYF
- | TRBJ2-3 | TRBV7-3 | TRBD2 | TGTGCCAGCAGCTTACTAGCGGGAGGGCCAGATACGCAGTATTTT | CASSLLAGGPDTQYF
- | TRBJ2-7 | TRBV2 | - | TGTGCCAGCTCAGGTGTGGAGCAGTACTTC | CASSGVEQYF
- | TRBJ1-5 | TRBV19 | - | TGTGCCAGTATGGGCAGCCAGAGTGGGCCCCAGCATTTT | CASMGSQSGPQHF
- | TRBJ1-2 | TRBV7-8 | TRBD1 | TGTGCCAGCAGCTTATCCGTGACAGGGCGCAATGGCTACACCTTC | CASSLSVTGRNGYTF
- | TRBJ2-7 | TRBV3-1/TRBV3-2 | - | TGTGCCAGCAGCCAATCAGGGGGGGCGGGTCCCGAGCAGTACTTC | CASSQSGGAGPEQYF
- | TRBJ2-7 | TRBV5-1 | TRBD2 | TGCGCCAGCAGCCAATCCGGGACTAGCTTGGACGAGCAGTACTTC | CASSQSGTSLDEQYF
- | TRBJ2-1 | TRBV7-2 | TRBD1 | TGTGCCAGCAGCAATGACAGGGGAGGATACAATGAGCAGTTCTTC | CASSNDRGGYNEQFF